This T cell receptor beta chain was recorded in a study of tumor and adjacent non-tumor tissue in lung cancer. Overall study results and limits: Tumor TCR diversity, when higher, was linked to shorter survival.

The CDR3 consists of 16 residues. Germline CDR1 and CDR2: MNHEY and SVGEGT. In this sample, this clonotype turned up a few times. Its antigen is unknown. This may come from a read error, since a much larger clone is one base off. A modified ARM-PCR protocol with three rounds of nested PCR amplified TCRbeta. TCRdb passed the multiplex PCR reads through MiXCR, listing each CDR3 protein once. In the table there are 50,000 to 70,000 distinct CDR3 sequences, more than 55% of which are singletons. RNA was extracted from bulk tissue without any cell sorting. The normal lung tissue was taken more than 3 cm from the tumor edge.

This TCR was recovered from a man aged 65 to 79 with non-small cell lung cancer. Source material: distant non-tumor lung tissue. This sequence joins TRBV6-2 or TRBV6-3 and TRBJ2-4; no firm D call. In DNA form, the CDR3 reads TGTGCCAGCAGTCTCCAATTGATTTTAGCCAAAAACATTCCGTACTTC. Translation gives CASSLQLILAKNIPYF.